Presented here are 4 T cell receptor beta chains from one specimen sequenced in a study of response to subunit inactivated influenza vaccine (dated 2018 in TCRdb). The library was produced with RT-PCR. TCRdb names Illumina HiSeq 2500 as the instrument used. TCRdb cleaned the public reads at Q25 with fastp, built clones with MiXCR and kept in-frame beta chains. Every entry covers one CDR3 protein and lists the most common genes and DNA from its rows. The sample table records a few hundred thousand distinct CDR3 sequences; 9% to 15% of these occur just once. The top ten clones comprise less than 8.5% of the sample. The input for sequencing was non-naive T cells sorted from PBMCs, taken less than 15 days before vaccination. In the paper's terms, the cell subset or site label means: memory T cell fraction. The receptor source for this set is a man aged 50-60 years who received an inactivated influenza vaccine. Donor details come from another sample of the same person, matched by shared clones.

The J gene is TRBJ2-2, the V gene TRBV28; possibly TRBD2 for D (5 bases). Between the trimmed V and J ends, which lost 2 bases and 4 bases, there was a span of 11 bases. In germline, CDR1 is MDHEN, CDR2 SYDVKM. CDR3 length: 15 amino acids. This chain's CDR3 is CASSLAGSPTGELFF. For the CDR3, the DNA is TGTGCCAGCAGTTTAGCGGGCAGCCCCACCGGGGAGCTGTTTTTT. Full variable domain (outside the CDR3, taken from reference TRBV28 and TRBJ2-2): DVKVTQSSRYLVKRTGEKVFLECVQDMDHENMFWYRQDPGLGLRLIYFSYDVKMKEKGDIPEGYSVSREKKERFSLILESASTNQTSMYLCASSLAGSPTGELFFGEGSRLTVL.

This clonotype was found many times. This chain connects TRBV5-1 to TRBJ1-6; a possible D gene is TRBD1 (5 bases). The length of the CDR3 is 13 residues. The V gene's germline CDR1 is SGHRS and CDR2 YFSETQ. Trimming stripped 9 bases from V and 10 bases from J, with 17 bases between. This chain's CDR3 is CATRDGLHSPLHF. CDR3 DNA sequence: TGCGCCACCAGGGACGGCTTACACTCACCCCTCCACTTT.

This clonotype was seen only a few times. The chain links TRBV2 to TRBJ2-5; a possible D gene is TRBD2 (5 bases). The ends were cut back, 10 bases at V and 1 base at J, with 13 bases in the middle. CDR3 length: 13 residues. Per germline, CDR1 SNHLY and CDR2 FYNNEI. As DNA, the CDR3 is TGTGCCACCTCATGGACTGGCCAAGAGACCCAGTACTTC. Translated, it gives CATSWTGQETQYF.

The chain combines TRBV4-1 with TRBJ2-2; either TRBD1 or TRBD2 may supply D (5 bases each). Between the trimmed V and J ends, which lost 4 bases and 6 bases, there was a span of 15 bases. The germline gives CDR1 MGHRA, CDR2 YSYEKL. This CDR3 is built from 15 residues. In DNA, the CDR3 is TGCGCCAGCAGCCTCCGGGACCCGTACGCCGGGGAGCTGTTTTTT. Translated: CASSLRDPYAGELFF.